This passage covers 17 T cell receptor beta chains from one sample sequenced in a study of shared T cell receptors in the human thymus. The repertoire was sequenced with immunoSEQ multiplex PCR; TCRdb's copy has only in-frame clones and lacks some. Here the sample spans about 660,000 clones, 88% being singletons. The same data also contributed to another study, on human thymus T cells.

Sequences were obtained from thymocytes. Receptor source: a boy younger than two with a congenital heart defect.

The chain recombines TRBV14 with TRBJ2-5; tentative D call: TRBD1 (6 bases). Between the trimmed V and J ends, which lost 5 bases and 3 bases, there was a span of 13 bases. Germline loops: CDR1 SGHDN, CDR2 FVKESK. The CDR3 is 14 residues long. The CDR3 is CASSGTSPKETQYF. The CDR3 nucleotides are TGTGCCAGCAGCGGGACATCCCCGAAAGAGACCCAGTACTTC. Full variable domain (missing parts from reference TRBV14 and TRBJ2-5): EAGVTQFPSHSVIEKGQTVTLRCDPISGHDNLYWYRRVMGKEIKFLLHFVKESKQDESGMPNNRFLAERTGGTYSTLKVQPAELEDSGVYFCASSGTSPKETQYFGPGTRLLVL.

The rearrangement links TRBV4-1 to TRBJ2-3; weak D call: TRBD2 (6 bases). V shed 3 bases and J shed 2 bases, with 12 bases lying between them. Germline assignment: CDR1 MGHRA and CDR2 YSYEKL. This CDR3 contains 15 residues. The CDR3 sequence is CASSQQRVDTDTQYF. The CDR3 bases are TGCGCCAGCAGCCAGCAGCGGGTGGACACAGATACGCAGTATTTT.

The rearrangement joins TRBV4-1 to TRBJ2-6; possibly TRBD2 for D (5 bases). V was pared by 0 bases and J by 0 bases, with 9 bases between. Germline V gives CDR1 MGHRA, CDR2 YSYEKL. The CDR3 is 17 residues long. The CDR3: CASSQDPRDSGANVLTF. DNA of the CDR3: TGCGCCAGCAGCCAAGATCCCCGGGACTCTGGGGCCAACGTCCTGACTTTC.

The J gene is TRBJ2-3, the V gene TRBV2; D is unclear. V lost 7 bases, J lost 1 base, and 18 bases lay in between. CDR3 length: 16 residues. Germline values: CDR1 SNHLY, CDR2 FYNNEI. The CDR3 spells CASTGFPNSGTDTQYF. CDR3 nucleotide sequence: TGTGCCAGCACAGGTTTTCCGAACTCTGGCACAGATACGCAGTATTTT.

CDR3: CASRGEVRETQYF. The CDR3 nucleotides read TGTGCCAGCAGGGGGGAGGTCCGGGAGACCCAGTACTTC. The V and J genes are TRBV2 and TRBJ2-5; TRBD2 might be the D (6 bases). The V end lost 6 bases, the J end lost 5 bases, and 13 bases lay between the germline ends. Germline V gene data show CDR1 as SNHLY and CDR2 as FYNNEI. The CDR3 has 13 amino acids.

This clone was found a few times. The V call is TRBV19, the J call TRBJ2-3; 15 bases match TRBD2. CDR1 and CDR2 (germline): LNHDA, SQIVND (reference sequence). The CDR3 length is 21 residues. The V segment lost 5 bases and the J segment 4 bases; nucleotides outside the gene matches: 19. The CDR3 here is CASSSPPGLAGGGPAPDTQYF. CDR3 DNA: TGTGCCAGTAGTTCGCCTCCGGGACTAGCGGGAGGAGGGCCGGCCCCAGATACGCAGTATTTT.

The table lists this clone with a count of one. CDR3 in amino acids: CATSRALSWPPATQYF. The DNA for the CDR3 is TGTGCCACCAGCAGAGCCTTATCTTGGCCCCCCGCTACGCAGTATTTT. The chain couples TRBV15 to TRBJ2-3; no firm D call. V was pared by 1 base and J by 8 bases, with 19 bases between. Germline CDR1 is LNHNV and CDR2 is YYDKDF (reference sequence). CDR3 length: 16 residues.

The gene calls are TRBV4-3 and TRBJ1-6; TRBD1 aligns across 7 bases. The germline V gene has CDR1 LGHNA and CDR2 YSLEER. The CDR3 is 17 residues long. V shed 0 bases, J shed 8 bases, and the junction held 10 bases outside the gene matches. The CDR3 reads CASSQDLPGQSDSPLHF. The CDR3 DNA reads as TGCGCCAGCAGCCAAGATTTACCGGGACAGTCCGATTCACCCCTCCACTTT.

As regards this clone: In the same sample, other DNA sequences code for this CDR3. The rearrangement joins TRBV27 to TRBJ2-1; D may be TRBD2 (5 bases). V lost 5 bases and J 2 bases, leaving 10 bases between the germline ends. CDR3 length: 14 amino acids. CDR1 and CDR2 (germline): MNHEY, SMNVEV (reference sequence). Here the CDR3 reads CASSRTGAYNEQFF. The CDR3 region has the DNA TGTGCCAGCAGTCGGACCGGGGCCTACAATGAGCAGTTCTTC.

The chain couples TRBV5-1 to TRBJ2-3, with TRBD2 identical over 9 bases. This CDR3 contains 15 residues. Looked up from germline, CDR1 is SGHRS and CDR2 is YFSETQ. J lost 1 base, V lost 4 bases, and 4 bases had no gene match. The CDR3 DNA reads as TGCGCCAGCAGCCTCAAGCGGGAGGGCACAGATACGCAGTATTTT. Protein: CASSLKREGTDTQYF.

This chain links TRBV4-3 with TRBJ2-1, with D uncertain. V was cut by 4 bases and J by 4 bases, with 20 bases left in between. The CDR3 consists of 17 residues. Germline values: CDR1 LGHNA, CDR2 YSLEER. The CDR3: CASSPSLGPPPYNEQFF. The CDR3 bases are TGCGCCAGCAGCCCCTCCCTTGGCCCACCCCCATACAATGAGCAGTTCTTC.

The genes are TRBV7-2 and TRBJ2-5; 9 positions match TRBD1. This CDR3 contains 14 residues. Trimming cost V 5 bases and J 7 bases; bases outside gene matches: 8. Germline assignment: CDR1 SGHTA and CDR2 FQGNSA. CDR3 nucleotide sequence: TGTGCCAGCAGCATAACAGGGGGCGCGGGGACCCAGTACTTC. Its protein is CASSITGGAGTQYF.

The genes are TRBV12-5 and TRBJ1-4; maybe TRBD1 (6 bases). Trimming pared 5 bases from V and 5 bases from J, leaving 21 bases between. This CDR3 region has 17 residues. Germline V gene sequence: CDR1 LGHNT, CDR2 FRNRAP. The CDR3 protein is CASGTNLRGGENEKLFF. CDR3 nucleotides: TGTGCTAGTGGTACGAACCTAAGGGGGGGCGAAAATGAAAAACTGTTTTTT.

The chain joins TRBV29-1 to TRBJ2-7; 12 positions match TRBD2. Germline V lookup: CDR1 SQVTM, CDR2 ANQGSEA. The CDR3 loop spans 16 amino acids. The CDR3 coding sequence is TGCAGTTGCCGACTAGCGGGAGATGGGAGGTGGGGGGAGCAGTACTTC. This gives the protein CSCRLAGDGRWGEQYF.

This CDR3 is CASTSAGDNEKLFF. CDR3 DNA: TGTGCCAGCACCTCGGCAGGGGATAATGAAAAACTGTTTTTT. The J gene is TRBJ1-4, the V gene TRBV5-6; TRBD1 is a possible D gene (6 bases). From germline, CDR1 is SGHDT and CDR2 YYEEEE. Trimming shortened V by 6 bases and J by 4 bases, and 13 bases separated the two germline ends. The CDR3 has 14 residues. Full variable domain (remainder filled in from reference TRBV5-6 and TRBJ1-4): DAGVTQSPTHLIKTRGQQVTLRCSPKSGHDTVSWYQQALGQGPQFIFQYYEEEERQRGNFPDRFSGHQFPNYSSELNVNALLLGDSALYLCASTSAGDNEKLFFGSGTQLSVL.

A few counts support this clone. The genes are TRBV5-1 and TRBJ2-7; TRBD2 aligns across 7 bases. V gave up 0 bases and J gave up 3 bases; unmatched junction bases: 6. The length of the CDR3 is 15 residues. Looked up from germline, CDR1 is SGHRS and CDR2 is YFSETQ. DNA for the CDR3: TGCGCCAGCAGCTTGGGGGCTAGCGGAGACTACGAGCAGTACTTC. This codes for CASSLGASGDYEQYF.

The CDR3 nucleotides read TGCGCCAGCAGCCATCGACTAGCGGGATTTACTGGGGCCAACGTCCTGACTTTC. Amino acid sequence: CASSHRLAGFTGANVLTF. The rearrangement links TRBV4-3 to TRBJ2-6; 11 bases are shared with TRBD2. This CDR3 region has 18 residues. CDR1 LGHNA and CDR2 YSLEER come from the germline V gene. The trim removed 3 bases at V and 2 bases at J, leaving 6 bases unmatched.